The rows below give T cell receptor beta chains drawn from one sample of a study of blood T cell repertoires in COVID-19. Clones were read by immunoSEQ multiplex PCR, and TCRdb kept only the in-frame ones, dropping some. This sample yields about 240,000 clones, of which roughly 80% are seen a single time; more than 6% belongs to the top ten. What was sequenced was peripheral blood. The receptors derive from a woman aged 55-75 years with active or convalescent COVID-19. Each CDR3 is given with its conserved first and last residue. A D gene is named only where the DNA matches it firmly. Clone sizes are given selectively: once, few, many, or a class where the clone is expanded.

V gene: TRBV6-1
clone size: .
D gene: .
J gene: TRBJ2-4
CDR3 DNA: TGTGCCAGCAGTGAATTACAGCTAGCCAAAAACATTCAGTACTTC
CDR3 protein: CASSELQLAKNIQYF

V gene: TRBV19
clone size: .
D gene: .
J gene: TRBJ2-5
CDR3 DNA: TGTGCCAGTAGCCGGGACGCTCGGGGGGAGACCCAGTACTTC
CDR3 protein: CASSRDARGETQYF

V gene: TRBV3-1/TRBV3-2
clone size: .
D gene: .
J gene: TRBJ1-6
CDR3 DNA: TGTGCCAGCAGCCAAGATTCCGGTTATAATTCACCCCTCCACTTT
CDR3 protein: CASSQDSGYNSPLHF

V gene: TRBV11-2
clone size: .
D gene: TRBD1
J gene: TRBJ2-2
CDR3 DNA: TGTGCCAGCAGCTCACAGGGGTCTCGCACCGGGGAGCTGTTTTTT
CDR3 protein: CASSSQGSRTGELFF

V gene: TRBV10-2
clone size: .
D gene: TRBD1
J gene: TRBJ1-1
CDR3 DNA: TGCGCCAGCAGTTGGACAGGGGGCACTGAAGCTTTCTTT
CDR3 protein: CASSWTGGTEAFF

V gene: TRBV6-4
clone size: .
D gene: .
J gene: TRBJ2-1
CDR3 DNA: TGTGCCACCTTAAATAATTACTCCTACAATGAGCAGTTCTTC
CDR3 protein: CATLNNYSYNEQFF

V gene: TRBV11-1
clone size: .
D gene: .
J gene: TRBJ1-4
CDR3 DNA: TGTGCCAGCAGCCTTAGCGACAGGAATAATGAAAAACTGTTTTTT
CDR3 protein: CASSLSDRNNEKLFF

V gene: TRBV5-1
clone size: .
D gene: TRBD1
J gene: TRBJ1-1
CDR3 DNA: TGCGCCAGCAGCTTGGACAGGGGATACACTGAAGCTTTCTTT
CDR3 protein: CASSLDRGYTEAFF

V gene: TRBV6-2/TRBV6-3
clone size: .
D gene: .
J gene: TRBJ2-2
CDR3 DNA: TGTGCCAGCAGTTATCAGGGGGGTACCGGGGAGCTGTTTTTT
CDR3 protein: CASSYQGGTGELFF

V gene: TRBV29-1
clone size: .
D gene: TRBD2
J gene: TRBJ2-3
CDR3 DNA: TGCAGCGGTAGCGGGGGGGTCCAGCTGATCACAGATACGCAGTATTTT
CDR3 protein: CSGSGGVQLITDTQYF

V gene: TRBV19
clone size: .
D gene: .
J gene: TRBJ2-5
CDR3 DNA: TGTGCCAGTAGTATGGCCAGACAAGAGACCCAGTACTTC
CDR3 protein: CASSMARQETQYF

V gene: TRBV25-1
clone size: few
D gene: .
J gene: TRBJ1-1
CDR3 DNA: TGTGCCAGCAGGAAATCGGGTTCAGAAGCTTTCTTT
CDR3 protein: CASRKSGSEAFF

V gene: TRBV11-3
clone size: .
D gene: TRBD2
J gene: TRBJ2-7
CDR3 DNA: TGTGCCAGCAGCTCCGGGACTAGGATGAGGGAGCAGTACTTC
CDR3 protein: CASSSGTRMREQYF

V gene: TRBV4-1
clone size: .
D gene: .
J gene: TRBJ2-1
CDR3 DNA: TGCGCCAGCAGCCAATCCCTCCCCGGGGATGAGCAGTTCTTC
CDR3 protein: CASSQSLPGDEQFF

V gene: TRBV5-1
clone size: .
D gene: .
J gene: TRBJ2-1
CDR3 DNA: TGCGCCAGCAGCCCGAGAACCTACAATGAGCAGTTCTTC
CDR3 protein: CASSPRTYNEQFF

V gene: TRBV2
clone size: once
D gene: TRBD1
J gene: TRBJ1-5
CDR3 DNA: TGTGCCAGCTCGGACAGGTCATATAGCAATCAGCCCCAGCATTTT
CDR3 protein: CASSDRSYSNQPQHF

V gene: TRBV10-2
clone size: .
D gene: TRBD2
J gene: TRBJ2-5
CDR3 DNA: TGCGCCAGCAGTGAGAGTTTAGCGGGGGGATCGGAGACCCAGTACTTC
CDR3 protein: CASSESLAGGSETQYF

V gene: TRBV29-1
clone size: .
D gene: TRBD1
J gene: TRBJ1-2
CDR3 DNA: TGCAGCGTTGACCCTGACGCGACAGGGGGCTATGGCTACACCTTC
CDR3 protein: CSVDPDATGGYGYTF

V gene: TRBV28
clone size: .
D gene: .
J gene: TRBJ2-2
CDR3 DNA: TGTGCCAGCCAGGGTACAAACACCGGGGAGCTGTTTTTT
CDR3 protein: CASQGTNTGELFF

V gene: TRBV18
clone size: .
D gene: .
J gene: TRBJ2-5
CDR3 DNA: TGTGCCAGCTCACCGGACAGTCAAGAGACCCAGTACTTC
CDR3 protein: CASSPDSQETQYF

V gene: TRBV3-1/TRBV3-2
clone size: .
D gene: TRBD2
J gene: TRBJ2-1
CDR3 DNA: TGTGCCAGCAGCTCTAGGACTAGCGGGGGGGAAACCACCCGATACAATGAGCAGTTCTTC
CDR3 protein: CASSSRTSGGETTRYNEQFF

V gene: TRBV11-2
clone size: once
D gene: TRBD2
J gene: TRBJ2-2
CDR3 DNA: TGTGCCAGCAGCTTAGTCGGGGGGATACGAACCGGGGAGCTGTTTTTT
CDR3 protein: CASSLVGGIRTGELFF

V gene: TRBV30
clone size: few
D gene: TRBD2
J gene: TRBJ2-7
CDR3 DNA: TGTGCCTGGAGTGCCGGGACTAGCGGGTACGAGCAGTACTTC
CDR3 protein: CAWSAGTSGYEQYF

V gene: TRBV4-1
clone size: .
D gene: TRBD1
J gene: TRBJ1-4
CDR3 DNA: TGCGCCAGCAGTCAAGACAGGGAAGAAAAACTGTTTTTT
CDR3 protein: CASSQDREEKLFF

V gene: TRBV15
clone size: .
D gene: TRBD1
J gene: TRBJ2-7
CDR3 DNA: TGTGCCACCAGCAGGGACAGGGGCTACGAGCAGTACTTC
CDR3 protein: CATSRDRGYEQYF

V gene: TRBV29-1
clone size: once
D gene: TRBD1
J gene: TRBJ1-2
CDR3 DNA: TGCAGCGTTGCAGGGACAGGGGGCAGTACTAACTATGGCTACACCTTC
CDR3 protein: CSVAGTGGSTNYGYTF

V gene: TRBV28
clone size: .
D gene: TRBD1
J gene: TRBJ1-1
CDR3 DNA: TGTGCCAGCAGGTCCGGGACAGGGAGCACTGAAGCTTTCTTT
CDR3 protein: CASRSGTGSTEAFF